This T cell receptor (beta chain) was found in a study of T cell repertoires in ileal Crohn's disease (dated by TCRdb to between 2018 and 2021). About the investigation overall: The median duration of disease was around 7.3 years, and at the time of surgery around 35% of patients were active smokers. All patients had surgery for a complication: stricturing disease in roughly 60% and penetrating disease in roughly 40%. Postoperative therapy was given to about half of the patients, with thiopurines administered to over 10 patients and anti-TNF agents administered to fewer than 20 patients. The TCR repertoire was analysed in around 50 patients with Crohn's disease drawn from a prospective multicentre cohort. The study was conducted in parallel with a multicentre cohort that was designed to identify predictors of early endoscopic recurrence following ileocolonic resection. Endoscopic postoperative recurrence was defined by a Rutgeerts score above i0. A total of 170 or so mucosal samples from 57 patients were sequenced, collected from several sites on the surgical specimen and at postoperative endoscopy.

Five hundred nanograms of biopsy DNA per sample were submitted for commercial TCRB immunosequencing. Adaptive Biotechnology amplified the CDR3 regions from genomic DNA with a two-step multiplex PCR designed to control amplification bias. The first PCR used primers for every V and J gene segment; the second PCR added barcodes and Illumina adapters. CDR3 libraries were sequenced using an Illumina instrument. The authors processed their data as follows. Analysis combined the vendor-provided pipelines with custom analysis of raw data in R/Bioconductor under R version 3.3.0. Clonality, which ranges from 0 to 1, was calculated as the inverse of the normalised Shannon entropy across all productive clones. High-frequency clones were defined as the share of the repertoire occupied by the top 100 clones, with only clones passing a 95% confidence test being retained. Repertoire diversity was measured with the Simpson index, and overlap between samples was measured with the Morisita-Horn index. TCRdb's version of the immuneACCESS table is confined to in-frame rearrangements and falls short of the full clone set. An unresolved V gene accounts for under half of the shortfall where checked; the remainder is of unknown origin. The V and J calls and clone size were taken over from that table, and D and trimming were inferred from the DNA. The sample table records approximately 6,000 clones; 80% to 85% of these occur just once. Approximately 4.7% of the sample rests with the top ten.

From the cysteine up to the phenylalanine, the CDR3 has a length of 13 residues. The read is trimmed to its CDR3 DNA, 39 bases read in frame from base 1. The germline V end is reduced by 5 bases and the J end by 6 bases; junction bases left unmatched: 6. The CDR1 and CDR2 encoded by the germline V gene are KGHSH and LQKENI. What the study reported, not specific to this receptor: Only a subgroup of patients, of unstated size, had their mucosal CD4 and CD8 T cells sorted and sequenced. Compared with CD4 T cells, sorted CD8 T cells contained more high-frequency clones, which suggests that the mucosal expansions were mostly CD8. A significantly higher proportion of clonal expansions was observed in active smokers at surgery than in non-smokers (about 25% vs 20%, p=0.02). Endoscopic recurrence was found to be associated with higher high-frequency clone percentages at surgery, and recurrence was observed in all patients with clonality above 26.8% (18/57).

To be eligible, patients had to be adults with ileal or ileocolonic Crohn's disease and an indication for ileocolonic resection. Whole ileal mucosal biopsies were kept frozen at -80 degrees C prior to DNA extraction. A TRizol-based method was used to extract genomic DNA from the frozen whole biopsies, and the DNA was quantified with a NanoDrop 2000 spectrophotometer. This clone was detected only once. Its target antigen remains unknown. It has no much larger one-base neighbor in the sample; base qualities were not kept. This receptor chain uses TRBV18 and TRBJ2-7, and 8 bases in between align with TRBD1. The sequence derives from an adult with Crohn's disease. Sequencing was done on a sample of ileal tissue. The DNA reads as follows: TGTGCCAGCTCAACCGGGACAGGCCGCGAGCAGTACTTC. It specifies CASSTGTGREQYF.